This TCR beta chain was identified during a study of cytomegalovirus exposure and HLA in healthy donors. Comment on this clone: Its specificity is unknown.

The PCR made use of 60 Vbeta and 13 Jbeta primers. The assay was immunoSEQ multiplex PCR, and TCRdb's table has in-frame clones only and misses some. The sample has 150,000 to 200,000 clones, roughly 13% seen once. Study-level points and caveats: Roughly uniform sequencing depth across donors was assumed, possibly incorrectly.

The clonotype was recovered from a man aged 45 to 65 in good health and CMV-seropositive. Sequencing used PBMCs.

CDR3 DNA: TGTGCCAGCAGTACGGAGGTGTTTTATGGCTACACCTTC. The encoded protein is CASSTEVFYGYTF. The chain links TRBV6-6 to TRBJ1-2; no clear D gene. Between the trimmed V and J ends, which lost 5 bases and 5 bases, there was a span of 12 bases. This CDR3 contains 13 residues. Per germline, CDR1 MNHNY and CDR2 SVGAGI (reference sequence).